The present T cell receptor beta chain was sequenced within a study of T cells in Graves' hyperthyroidism and ophthalmopathy. Study-level background: Staff took peripheral blood when the initial diagnosis was made, before any treatment began.

This clonotype showed up many times. Its antigen is unidentified. The CDR3 is made up of 13 amino acids. V gave up 6 bases and J gave up 6 bases; unmatched junction bases: 5. CDR1 DFQATT and CDR2 SNEGSKA come from the germline V gene (reference sequence). Regarding the study as a whole: Expanded thyroid clonotypes (above 0.001) were mostly also found in blood.

Pregnant or lactating patients were excluded, as were those with uncontrolled infection or other autoimmune disease. Diagnoses were made from clinical symptoms, serum measures (thyroxine and TRAb), thyroid ultrasound and orbital computed tomography. TCR beta CDR3 sequences were amplified from RNA transcripts. The HTBI primer set served for first-round RT-PCR of the TCR CDR3. TCRdb used MiXCR to reprocess the multiplex PCR reads, holding one entry per CDR3 protein. This table has fewer than 750,000 distinct CDR3 sequences, around 15% appearing once. The origin of this receptor is a woman aged 50 to 60 with Graves' ophthalmopathy. The rearrangement uses TRBV20-1 and TRBJ1-2, with 12 bases lining up with TRBD1. Sequenced material: blood. The chain's CDR3 is CSARDRGRDGYTF. The CDR3 DNA reads TGCAGTGCGCGGGACAGGGGGCGAGATGGCTACACCTTC.